The 8 T cell receptor beta chains given below trace back to one sample, sequenced in a study of breast tumors, draining lymph nodes, adjacent tissues. MiXCR was run by TCRdb on the multiplex PCR reads, yielding one entry per CDR3 protein. Counted here are some 130,000 distinct CDR3 sequences, around 20% occurring once; the ten biggest clones make up under 3%. Breast cancer patients provided tissue from their axillary draining lymph nodes. The source material was axillary lymph node tissue. Every receptor here comes from a female donor with breast cancer. Some clones in this sample may be carry-over from other donors' samples.

This clonotype was counted at least ten times. V and J are TRBV5-4 and TRBJ2-7, with TRBD1 matching 8 bases. V dropped 0 bases and J dropped 2; count of bases not matched to a gene: 7. The CDR3 is 16 amino acids. Germline loops: CDR1 SGHNT, CDR2 YYREEE (reference sequence). DNA of the CDR3: TGTGCCAGCAGCTTGGAGGGCAGGGGGCTCACCTACGAGCAGTACTTC. Translated, it gives CASSLEGRGLTYEQYF.

This clonotype was counted a few times. The chain couples TRBV30 to TRBJ2-5; 7 positions match TRBD1. Germline V CDR1 and CDR2: GTSNPN, SVGIG (reference sequence). Trimming took 1 base from V and 7 from J; bases not matched to a gene: 6. This CDR3 is built from 13 residues. The CDR3 bases are TGTGCCTGGAGTGCCCGGACAGGCGGGACCCAGTACTTC. Amino acid sequence: CAWSARTGGTQYF.

To note about this clonotype: Just one base apart from a much larger clone, this may be a read error. This chain connects TRBV3-2 to TRBJ2-7; TRBD1, as called in the table, went unchecked against the DNA. TRBV3-2 is termed a pseudogene. This CDR3 spans 14 amino acids. CDR3 sequence reads: CASSRRGQGLEQYF. The CDR3, as DNA: TGTGCCAGCAGCCGCCGGGGCCAGGGCCTCGAGCAGTACTTC.

This clonotype was counted ten times or more. The chain uses TRBV6-5 and TRBJ1-6, with D unclear. CDR3 length: 14 residues. Germline V gene lookup returns CDR1 MNHEY and CDR2 SVGAGI. V was clipped by 6 bases and J by 0 bases, with 6 bases between them. Here the CDR3 reads CASRGSSYNSPLHF. The CDR3 coding sequence is TGTGCCAGCAGGGGAAGCTCCTATAATTCACCCCTCCACTTT.

Here the CDR3 DNA reads TGTGCCAGCAGCTTAGGCCCCAGGCGCTGGAGTGGATCCACAGATACGCAGTATTTT. Its translation is CASSLGPRRWSGSTDTQYF. The chain recombines TRBV11-2 with TRBJ2-3; D unclear. The germline V and J ends were trimmed by 1 base and 2 bases, with 22 bases remaining between them. The CDR3 consists of 19 residues. The V gene's germline CDR1 is SGHAT and CDR2 FQNNGV.

In its sample, this clonotype was seen many times. The chain carries TRBV20-1 and TRBJ2-7; D is undetermined. The CDR3 runs 14 residues. The germline gives CDR1 DFQATT, CDR2 SNEGSKA (reference sequence). V lost 3 bases and J lost 0, with 12 bases in between. The CDR3 DNA follows: TGCAGTGCTAGTAGTAGTGCAAGCTCCTACGAGCAGTACTTC. Protein sequence: CSASSSASSYEQYF.

This clonotype was counted only a few times. This may arise from a read error, as a much more abundant clone is one base away. This CDR3 is missing its conserved last phenylalanine or tryptophan, likely due to a read error. The chain uses TRBV20-1 and TRBJ1-6, with a weak D call TRBD1 (6 bases). This CDR3 comprises 16 residues. The V and J ends lost 0 bases and 7 bases respectively, with 16 bases between them. Germline-derived CDR1 and CDR2 are DFQATT and SNEGSKA (reference sequence). CDR3 in amino acids: CSARDHGGWRNSPLHL. DNA of the CDR3: TGCAGTGCTAGAGATCATGGGGGCTGGAGGAATTCACCCCTCCACCTT.

As regards this clonotype: This may be a read error: a much more frequent sequence differs by one nucleotide. The rearrangement joins TRBV19 to TRBJ1-6; 8 bases are a match to TRBD1. Unmatched junction bases numbered 5, after V lost 5 bases and J lost 8 bases. This CDR3 is 14 amino acids long. Germline CDR1 LNHDA, CDR2 SQIVND (reference sequence). The CDR3 nucleotides are TGTGCCAGTAGTCTTTTGACAGGGGATTCACCCCTCCACTTT. Protein: CASSLLTGDSPLHF.